This note documents a single T cell receptor (beta chain) sequence. The specificity of this receptor is unknown. Per-base quality was not reported, and no clone a single base away is much larger than it. Libraries were constructed by the immunoSEQ multiplex PCR assay. Here the immuneACCESS table is served through TCRdb, limited to in-frame sequences with V and J called. Missing clones are a known gap in these copies; in checked studies unresolved V genes cover under half, and the rest lacks a known reason. Counted in this sample were fewer than 40,000 clones; 60% to 80% of them appeared once. 20% to 30% of the sample comes from the top ten. The study tested focal radiation therapy combined with CTLA-4 blockade (ipilimumab) in patients with chemo-refractory metastatic non-small-cell lung cancer. The sample belongs to a study of radiotherapy plus CTLA-4 blockade in lung cancer (dated by TCRdb to the late 2010s). About the full investigation: Among enrolled patients, 15% to 20% had an objective response and roughly 33% reached disease control. Here is what the overall study found, with its caveats: The strongest predictors of response, as reported, were early dynamic changes in blood T cell clones along with a rise in serum interferon-beta after radiation. After treatment with radiotherapy and ipilimumab, TCR clones that came from tumors expanded in the peripheral blood.

Clipping removes 1 base from V and 4 bases from J, with 5 as the unmatched junction base count. CDR1 and CDR2 were assigned from the germline V gene as SGHTA and FQGNSA. The CDR3 holds 16 amino acids from the cysteine to the phenylalanine. Only the CDR3 region is kept as DNA, spanning 48 bases read in frame from base 1. This chain joins TRBV7-2 to TRBJ2-2; the central 8 bases match TRBD2. The TCR was taken from a human donor with non-small cell lung cancer that progressed on radiotherapy plus ipilimumab. The specimen comprised peripheral blood, sampled from a patient treated with radiotherapy plus ipilimumab. This receptor has the CDR3 CASSLVRAGGTGELFF. The DNA sequence reads TGTGCCAGCAGCTTAGTACGGGCGGGGGGCACCGGGGAGCTGTTTTTT.